Shown below are 24 T cell receptor beta chains from a single sample sequenced in a study of T cell changes during pregnancy in multiple sclerosis. Only in-frame clones appear in the TCRdb table, and some are missing; sequencing was by immunoSEQ multiplex PCR. The sample contains just over 55,000 clones, approximately 90% of which appear only once. The sample consisted of peripheral blood, taken after pregnancy. Receptor source: a female donor in good health, enrolled as a control in a pregnancy study.

This chain links TRBV4-1 with TRBJ2-5; D is perhaps TRBD2 (5 bases). V was clipped by 0 bases and J by 0 bases, with 11 bases between them. CDR1 and CDR2 from the germline V gene are MGHRA and YSYEKL. The CDR3 covers 16 residues. CDR3 sequence: CASSQDPSGNQETQYF. The CDR3 nucleotides read TGCGCCAGCAGCCAAGATCCCAGCGGTAACCAAGAGACCCAGTACTTC.

This sequence joins TRBV6-6 and TRBJ1-4, with 9 positions matching TRBD1. V lost 0 bases and J lost 6; bases outside the gene matches: 5. There are 16 residues in the CDR3. Germline CDR1 and CDR2: MNHNY and SVGAGI (reference sequence). Here the CDR3 reads CASSYSPGQGDEKLFF. The CDR3, as DNA: TGTGCCAGCAGTTACTCGCCGGGACAGGGAGATGAAAAACTGTTTTTT.

The chain links TRBV27 to TRBJ2-1; D might be TRBD2 (6 bases). The CDR3 runs 13 residues. V gave up 3 bases and J gave up 9 bases, with 12 bases separating them. Germline CDR1 reads MNHEY; CDR2 reads SMNVEV (reference sequence). The DNA of the CDR3 is TGTGCCAGCAGTTTCCCTTTGGAGGGTGAGCAGTTCTTC. Its translation is CASSFPLEGEQFF.

J is TRBJ2-1 and V is TRBV5-1, with a weak D call TRBD1 (7 bases). The CDR3 spans 14 residues. V lost 5 bases, J lost 2 bases, and 11 bases lay in between. In germline, CDR1 is SGHRS, CDR2 YFSETQ. This CDR3 is CASSSGQAYNEQFF. Here the CDR3 DNA reads TGCGCCAGCAGTAGCGGACAGGCCTACAATGAGCAGTTCTTC. Full variable domain (rest looked up from reference TRBV5-1 and TRBJ2-1): KAGVTQTPRYLIKTRGQQVTLSCSPISGHRSVSWYQQTPGQGLQFLFEYFSETQRNKGNFPGRFSGRQFSNSRSEMNVSTLELGDSALYLCASSSGQAYNEQFFGPGTRLTVL.

V usage is TRBV6-5 and J usage is TRBJ1-2; 7 bases map to TRBD1. With 5 bases clipped from V and 3 bases from J, the junction kept 6 bases outside the gene matches. The germline V gene encodes CDR1 MNHEY and CDR2 SVGAGI. This CDR3 contains 14 residues. The CDR3 protein is CASSHRTGDYGYTF. The DNA for the CDR3 is TGTGCCAGCAGTCACCGGACAGGAGACTATGGCTACACCTTC.

V and J are TRBV5-1 and TRBJ1-2; TRBD1 agrees at 8 bases. This CDR3 comprises 16 residues. The junction had 18 bases not matched to a gene; V was cut back by 0 bases and J by 14 bases. Looked up from germline, CDR1 is SGHRS and CDR2 is YFSETQ. For the CDR3, the DNA is TGCGCCAGCAGCTTGGAAGGCGGACAGGGTGGCAATGGCTTGACCTTC. Translating gives CASSLEGGQGGNGLTF. Supplemented by reference TRBV5-1 and TRBJ1-2, the full variable domain reads KAGVTQTPRYLIKTRGQQVTLSCSPISGHRSVSWYQQTPGQGLQFLFEYFSETQRNKGNFPGRFSGRQFSNSRSEMNVSTLELGDSALYLCASSLEGGQGGNGLTFGSGTRLTVV.

This rearrangement joins TRBV27 to TRBJ1-1; a possible D gene is TRBD1 (6 bases). CDR3 length: 16 residues. V lost 4 bases and J 4 bases, leaving 19 bases between the germline ends. Germline V gene sequence: CDR1 MNHEY, CDR2 SMNVEV (reference sequence). CDR3 sequence: CASSSQGLSAGTEAFF. The CDR3 coding sequence is TGTGCCAGCAGTTCACAGGGCCTCAGTGCCGGCACTGAAGCTTTCTTT.

V is TRBV5-6 and J is TRBJ2-2; 8 nucleotides align to TRBD2. This CDR3 has 16 amino acids. Germline loops: CDR1 SGHDT, CDR2 YYEEEE. Trimming at V came to 1 base and at J to 5 bases, leaving 7 bases not matched to a gene. As DNA, the CDR3 is TGTGCCAGCAGCTTGCGGAGCGGGAGTTTTACCGGGGAGCTGTTTTTT. Encoded protein: CASSLRSGSFTGELFF. The full variable domain, completed using reference TRBV5-6 and TRBJ2-2, is DAGVTQSPTHLIKTRGQQVTLRCSPKSGHDTVSWYQQALGQGPQFIFQYYEEEERQRGNFPDRFSGHQFPNYSSELNVNALLLGDSALYLCASSLRSGSFTGELFFGEGSRLTVL.

This chain uses TRBV6-5 with TRBJ1-6; no clear D. The CDR3 consists of 14 residues. V lost 4 bases and J 7 bases, leaving 11 bases between the germline ends. CDR1 and CDR2 from the germline V gene are MNHEY and SVGAGI. DNA of the CDR3: TGTGCCAGCAGTTCGGGGTCTTTCAATTCACCCCTCCACTTT. The encoded protein is CASSSGSFNSPLHF.

The chain links TRBV18 to TRBJ2-1; TRBD2 matches 10 bases. This CDR3 contains 17 residues. Germline V gene sequence: CDR1 KGHSH, CDR2 LQKENI. J gave up 5 bases and V 1 base, and 8 bases lay outside the gene matches. The DNA for the CDR3 is TGTGCCAGCTCACCACACCCCCCCCTAGCGGGGGACAATGAGCAGTTCTTC. It is translated as CASSPHPPLAGDNEQFF.

This chain connects TRBV11-2 to TRBJ2-2, with 7 positions matching TRBD1. The CDR3 loop spans 18 amino acids. The V segment lost 5 bases and the J segment 5 bases; nucleotides outside the gene matches: 17. Germline CDR1 reads SGHAT; CDR2 reads FQNNGV. The CDR3: CASSDYPIRDSRTGELFF. The CDR3 DNA sequence: TGTGCCAGCAGCGACTACCCGATCCGGGACAGCAGGACCGGGGAGCTGTTTTTT.

This chain joins TRBV9 and TRBJ1-1, with unresolved D. Germline V CDR1 and CDR2: SGDLS, YYNGEE. This CDR3 is 13 amino acids long. V shed 2 bases and J shed 6 bases, with 11 bases lying between them. The CDR3 DNA reads as TGTGCCAGCAGCGTCATGAGGGAGTCTGAAGCTTTCTTT. Encoded protein: CASSVMRESEAFF.

In its sample, this clone was seen once. The chain has TRBV7-2 and TRBJ2-1, with 10 bases fitting TRBD2. This CDR3 has 15 residues. V trimming: 1 base; J trimming: 9 bases; junction bases outside the gene matches: 6. Germline V lookup: CDR1 SGHTA, CDR2 FQGNSA. This CDR3 reads CASSLGGLALGEQFF. The CDR3 DNA reads as TGTGCCAGCAGCTTAGGGGGACTAGCGTTGGGTGAGCAGTTCTTC.

V is TRBV9 and J is TRBJ1-2; D call uncertain. The CDR3 spans 14 residues. Between the trimmed V and J ends, which lost 0 bases and 0 bases, there was a span of 6 bases. Per the germline V gene, CDR1 is SGDLS and CDR2 is YYNGEE. The CDR3 reads CASSVDAANYGYTF. As DNA, the CDR3 is TGTGCCAGCAGCGTAGATGCGGCTAACTATGGCTACACCTTC. Looking up the rest from reference TRBV9 and TRBJ1-2 gives the full variable domain: DSGVTQTPKHLITATGQRVTLRCSPRSGDLSVYWYQQSLDQGLQFLIQYYNGEERAKGNILERFSAQQFPDLHSELNLSSLELGDSALYFCASSVDAANYGYTFGSGTRLTVV.

The chain couples TRBV12-1 to TRBJ2-5; no DNA check was done on the table's D call, TRBD1. TRBV12-1 is described as a pseudogene. This CDR3 is 16 amino acids long. The CDR3 spells CASSSGGSQYQETQYF. The CDR3 region has the DNA TGTGCCAGCAGCTCAGGGGGCAGCCAGTACCAAGAGACCCAGTACTTC.

V and J are TRBV4-3 and TRBJ2-7; D perhaps matches TRBD1 (5 bases). Trimming took 4 bases from V and 0 from J, leaving 10 bases between them. The CDR3 has 14 residues. Germline V lookup: CDR1 LGHNA, CDR2 YSLEER. The CDR3 region is CASSPFQGSYEQYF. CDR3 DNA: TGCGCCAGCAGCCCGTTCCAGGGCTCCTACGAGCAGTACTTC.

V is TRBV7-3 and J is TRBJ1-1; the D gene is possibly TRBD1 (5 bases). V was cut by 3 bases and J by 3 bases, with 11 bases left in between. The CDR3 spans 14 residues. Germline CDR1 and CDR2: SGHTA and FQGTGA. The CDR3 nucleotides read TGTGCCAGCAGCTTCGACAGTAGGGACACTGAAGCTTTCTTT. Translation gives CASSFDSRDTEAFF.

This chain connects TRBV2 to TRBJ2-7; D perhaps matches TRBD2 (5 bases). The germline V gene encodes CDR1 SNHLY and CDR2 FYNNEI. The CDR3 spans 12 residues. V dropped 7 bases and J dropped 7 bases, with 14 bases sitting between them. CDR3: CASTAPPGEQYF. CDR3 in DNA: TGTGCCAGCACGGCCCCCCCGGGAGAGCAGTACTTC. Full variable domain (missing parts from reference TRBV2 and TRBJ2-7): EPEVTQTPSHQVTQMGQEVILRCVPISNHLYFYWYRQILGQKVEFLVSFYNNEISEKSEIFDDQFSVERPDGSNFTLKIRSTKLEDSAMYFCASTAPPGEQYFGPGTRLTVT.

The chain links TRBV5-6 to TRBJ2-7, with 10 nucleotides matching TRBD2. This CDR3 contains 15 residues. The germline gives CDR1 SGHDT, CDR2 YYEEEE. Trimming removed 1 base from V and 2 bases from J; junction bases left unmatched: 3. The CDR3 DNA is TGTGCCAGCAGCTTGACTAGCGGGAAGGCCTACGAGCAGTACTTC. It translates to CASSLTSGKAYEQYF.

The chain uses TRBV5-4 and TRBJ1-4; the D gene is possibly TRBD1 (5 bases). This CDR3 spans 16 amino acids. Germline CDR1 reads SGHNT; CDR2 reads YYREEE (reference sequence). The ends were cut back, 4 bases at V and 4 bases at J, with 17 bases in the middle. The CDR3 nucleotides read TGTGCCAGCAGCACCCGAGGTCCAGACAGTAATGAAAAACTGTTTTTT. Encoded protein: CASSTRGPDSNEKLFF.

The V gene is TRBV11-3, the J gene TRBJ2-7; 10 bases are shared with TRBD1. The germline gives CDR1 SGHNT, CDR2 YENEEA. The CDR3 loop spans 15 amino acids. The V gene end was trimmed by 0 bases and the J gene end by 2 bases; junction bases not matched to a gene: 1. CDR3 DNA sequence: TGTGCCAGCAGCTTAGAAGGGACAGGGGCCTACGAGCAGTACTTC. Protein: CASSLEGTGAYEQYF.

The chain carries TRBV4-3 and TRBJ1-6; D not certain. Germline V gene lookup returns CDR1 LGHNA and CDR2 YSLEER. The CDR3 runs to 15 residues. V was cut by 1 base and J by 6 bases, with 10 bases left in between. In DNA form, the CDR3 reads TGCGCCAGCAGCCAAGGCTTGGAGTTTAATTCACCCCTCCACTTT. Translating gives CASSQGLEFNSPLHF.

The chain carries TRBV27 and TRBJ2-3; D might be TRBD1 (6 bases). The CDR3 sequence is 15 residues long. V lost 3 bases and J 2 bases, leaving 12 bases between the germline ends. Germline assignment: CDR1 MNHEY and CDR2 SMNVEV (reference sequence). In DNA form, the CDR3 reads TGTGCCAGCAGTTTTACAGGGTTACACACAGATACGCAGTATTTT. Its translation: CASSFTGLHTDTQYF.

This chain uses TRBV27 with TRBJ2-2, with 12 bases lining up with TRBD2. The length of the CDR3 is 16 residues. The germline CDR1 and CDR2 sequences are MNHEY and SMNVEV (reference sequence). J gave up 5 bases and V 3 bases, and 4 bases lay outside the gene matches. CDR3 nucleotides: TGTGCCAGCAGTTTTCTAGCGGGAGGGCGGACCGGGGAGCTGTTTTTT. Protein product: CASSFLAGGRTGELFF.